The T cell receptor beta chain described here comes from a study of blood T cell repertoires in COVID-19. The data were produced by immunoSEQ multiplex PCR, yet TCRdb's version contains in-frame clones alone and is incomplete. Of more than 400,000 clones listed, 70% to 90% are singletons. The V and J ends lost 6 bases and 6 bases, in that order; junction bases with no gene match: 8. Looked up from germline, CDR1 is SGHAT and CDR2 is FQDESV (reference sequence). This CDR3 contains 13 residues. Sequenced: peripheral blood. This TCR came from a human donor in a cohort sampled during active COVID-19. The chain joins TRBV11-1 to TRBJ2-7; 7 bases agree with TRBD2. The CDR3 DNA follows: TGTGCCAGCAGGCGAGCGGGAAGGGGCGAGCAGTACTTC. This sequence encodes CASRRAGRGEQYF.